This T cell receptor (beta chain) was obtained from a study of cytomegalovirus exposure and HLA in healthy donors. Study outcomes and limitations: Earlier analysis yielded a pattern in which most TCR beta V segments were productive about 90% or about 30% of the time. In a later analysis, more than 15,000 TCR beta sequences were associated with HLA alleles at 0.05 false discovery rate. Presence/absence analyses rested on an assumption that sequencing depth was roughly uniform across donors.

V gave up 0 bases and J gave up 0 bases, with 12 bases separating them. This CDR3 spans 17 amino acids. The germline V gene encodes CDR1 SGDLS and CDR2 YYNGEE. The PCR employed 60 Vbeta primers together with 13 Jbeta primers. Profiled with immunoSEQ multiplex PCR; TCRdb holds only in-frame clones, not every one. Among about 230,000 clones listed, around 89% were seen once. On this clone itself: What it binds is not known.

Sequences were obtained from PBMCs. The TCR originated in a woman aged 18-29 years in good health and CMV-seronegative. The chain recombines TRBV9 with TRBJ2-2; D is possibly TRBD1 (5 bases). In DNA, the CDR3 is TGTGCCAGCAGCGTAGGTTTCAGGGATACGAACACCGGGGAGCTGTTTTTT. It translates to CASSVGFRDTNTGELFF.